This record concerns one T cell receptor beta chain sequence. Its antigen remains unknown. The data are from a study of immune evolution from preneoplasia to lung adenocarcinoma. Study conclusions and caveats: Clonality was highest in normal lung, lower in later-stage lesions apparently.

Between the mid-2010s and the late 2010s, patients underwent resection in Japan or China. Histologic diagnosis was independently verified by two lung pathologists. Repertoires were generated with immunoSEQ multiplex PCR, while TCRdb's copy carries only in-frame clones and drops some. The sample lists 6,000 to 7,000 clones; approximately 72% were seen once. Germline loops: CDR1 SGDLS, CDR2 YYNGEE. V gave up 0 bases and J gave up 0 bases, with 10 bases separating them. The CDR3 contains 15 residues. Material for sequencing was FFPE adjacent normal lung tissue. The clonotype was recovered from a donor of 70 years or more with lung adenocarcinoma. J is TRBJ2-7 and V is TRBV9; possible D gene TRBD2, 5 bases. In DNA, the CDR3 is TGTGCCAGCAGCGTAGGGACTTTCAGCTCCTACGAGCAGTACTTC. This codes for CASSVGTFSSYEQYF.